This is a list of T cell receptor beta chains from one sample in a study of radiation and T cells in renal cell carcinoma. Here immunoSEQ multiplex PCR was the method, and the copy in TCRdb shows in-frame clones only, minus some. The table includes some 130,000 clones, 75% to 90% detected once. This specimen was blood, taken from a patient whose treatment included radiotherapy and nephrectomy. These receptor sequences come from an older woman with renal cell carcinoma. CDR3s include the opening cysteine and the closing phenylalanine or tryptophan. Each record gives: CDR3 DNA, CDR3 protein, clone size, D gene, J gene, V gene. A D gene is named only where the DNA matches it firmly. Size is stated for part of the rows, as once, few or many counts, or as a class when the clone is expanded.

CDR3nt: TGTGCTAGTGGTCGCTCTAAAGGACTAGCGGGACCCCGCCGACCTGGCACAGATACGCAGTATTTT; CDR3aa: CASGRSKGLAGPRRPGTDTQYF; abundance: -; d_gene: TRBD2; j_gene: TRBJ2-3; v_gene: TRBV12-5
CDR3nt: TGTGCCAGCAGCTTACCCGGAAACAATGAGCAGTTCTTC; CDR3aa: CASSLPGNNEQFF; abundance: once; d_gene: -; j_gene: TRBJ2-1; v_gene: TRBV11-1
CDR3nt: TGTGCCAGCAGCTTTGGACAGGCTAACTATGGCTACACCTTC; CDR3aa: CASSFGQANYGYTF; abundance: -; d_gene: TRBD1; j_gene: TRBJ1-2; v_gene: TRBV5-6
CDR3nt: TGTGCCAGCAGCTTAGCCGGATACCATTCGGAGCAGTTCTTC; CDR3aa: CASSLAGYHSEQFF; abundance: -; d_gene: -; j_gene: TRBJ2-1; v_gene: TRBV7-6
CDR3nt: TGTGCCAGCAGTTTTATGGTCACGGCTGAAGCTTTCTTT; CDR3aa: CASSFMVTAEAFF; abundance: -; d_gene: -; j_gene: TRBJ1-1; v_gene: TRBV28
CDR3nt: TGTGCCAGTAGGTCACAGGGGGCTAGCACAGATACGCAGTATTTT; CDR3aa: CASRSQGASTDTQYF; abundance: -; d_gene: TRBD1; j_gene: TRBJ2-3; v_gene: TRBV19
CDR3nt: TGTGCCAGCGGACGCAATCAGCCCCAGCATTTT; CDR3aa: CASGRNQPQHF; abundance: few; d_gene: -; j_gene: TRBJ1-5; v_gene: TRBV7-9
CDR3nt: TGTGCCAGCAGCTTAGATGCGACAGGGGGCCGGGAGCTGTTTTTT; CDR3aa: CASSLDATGGRELFF; abundance: -; d_gene: TRBD1; j_gene: TRBJ2-2; v_gene: TRBV7-9
CDR3nt: TGCGCCAGCAGCTTGGAGACCGATGGCTACACCTTC; CDR3aa: CASSLETDGYTF; abundance: few; d_gene: -; j_gene: TRBJ1-2; v_gene: TRBV5-1
CDR3nt: TGTGCCAGCAGTGAAGCGCACGCTACTGAAAAACTGTTTTTT; CDR3aa: CASSEAHATEKLFF; abundance: -; d_gene: -; j_gene: TRBJ1-4; v_gene: TRBV6-1
CDR3nt: TGTGCCAGCAGTGGGGCTCAGGGGACACCGAACACTGAAGCTTTCTTT; CDR3aa: CASSGAQGTPNTEAFF; abundance: -; d_gene: -; j_gene: TRBJ1-1; v_gene: TRBV28
CDR3nt: TGTGCCAGTAGTGCCGGGACGGGAGACTACGAGCAGTACTTC; CDR3aa: CASSAGTGDYEQYF; abundance: few; d_gene: -; j_gene: TRBJ2-7; v_gene: TRBV19
CDR3nt: TGTGCCAGCAGCTTAGGGGGGGCTGGAAACACCATATATTTT; CDR3aa: CASSLGGAGNTIYF; abundance: -; d_gene: -; j_gene: TRBJ1-3; v_gene: TRBV7-2
CDR3nt: TGTGCCAGCAGTTATAGAAACCTCCAGAATGAGCAGTTCTTC; CDR3aa: CASSYRNLQNEQFF; abundance: once; d_gene: -; j_gene: TRBJ2-1; v_gene: TRBV28
CDR3nt: TGCGCCAGCAGTCTCGACGGGCTAAGCTCTGGAAACACCATATATTTT; CDR3aa: CASSLDGLSSGNTIYF; abundance: -; d_gene: -; j_gene: TRBJ1-3; v_gene: TRBV5-1
CDR3nt: TGCGCTACAACCCGGGGTTCGATATCTAGCACAGATACGCAGTATTTT; CDR3aa: CATTRGSISSTDTQYF; abundance: -; d_gene: -; j_gene: TRBJ2-3; v_gene: TRBV5-1
CDR3nt: TGTGCCAGCAGCTTGGAGGGTATCGGGGACTATGGCTACACCTTC; CDR3aa: CASSLEGIGDYGYTF; abundance: -; d_gene: -; j_gene: TRBJ1-2; v_gene: TRBV5-6
CDR3nt: TGCGCCAGCAGCCAAGAGGACGAGGGGCGTTGGAACTATGGCTACACCTTC; CDR3aa: CASSQEDEGRWNYGYTF; abundance: -; d_gene: -; j_gene: TRBJ1-2; v_gene: TRBV4-1
CDR3nt: TGCGCCAGCAGCGGGACTAGTTTGGAGACCCAGTACTTC; CDR3aa: CASSGTSLETQYF; abundance: -; d_gene: TRBD2; j_gene: TRBJ2-5; v_gene: TRBV5-1
CDR3nt: TGTGCCAGTAGTACCCATCGGACAGCAAACACTGAAGCTTTCTTT; CDR3aa: CASSTHRTANTEAFF; abundance: -; d_gene: -; j_gene: TRBJ1-1; v_gene: TRBV19
CDR3nt: TGCGCCAGCAGCCAAGATCGAGGGCTAGCGGGAGGCAACAGGCAGTTCTTC; CDR3aa: CASSQDRGLAGGNRQFF; abundance: few; d_gene: TRBD2; j_gene: TRBJ2-1; v_gene: TRBV4-3
CDR3nt: TGTGCCAGCAGCACCACAGGGGAAGCAACTAATGAAAAACTGTTTTTT; CDR3aa: CASSTTGEATNEKLFF; abundance: once; d_gene: TRBD1; j_gene: TRBJ1-4; v_gene: TRBV5-5
CDR3nt: TGTGCCAGCAGTTCGGGGACAGCGAACACTGAAGCTTTCTTT; CDR3aa: CASSSGTANTEAFF; abundance: -; d_gene: TRBD1; j_gene: TRBJ1-1; v_gene: TRBV6-5
CDR3nt: TGTGCCAGCAGAGGGGGGAGGGGGCTAGGCGAGCAGTACTTC; CDR3aa: CASRGGRGLGEQYF; abundance: -; d_gene: -; j_gene: TRBJ2-7; v_gene: TRBV2
CDR3nt: TGTGCCAGCAGCTTTGGACAGGGGGCGGGCGAGCAGTACTTC; CDR3aa: CASSFGQGAGEQYF; abundance: -; d_gene: TRBD1; j_gene: TRBJ2-7; v_gene: TRBV11-2
CDR3nt: TGTGCCAGCACCCGGACAGGGGGCGGGTATGGCTACACCTTC; CDR3aa: CASTRTGGGYGYTF; abundance: -; d_gene: TRBD1; j_gene: TRBJ1-2; v_gene: TRBV28
CDR3nt: TGTGCCAGCAGCGCCCGATCTAGCGGGCCGCTCTCGTACTTC; CDR3aa: CASSARSSGPLSYF; abundance: -; d_gene: TRBD2; j_gene: TRBJ2-4; v_gene: TRBV5-6
CDR3nt: TGTGCCAGCAGCCGGCTCACAGGAATTAACACTGAAGCTTTCTTT; CDR3aa: CASSRLTGINTEAFF; abundance: few; d_gene: -; j_gene: TRBJ1-1; v_gene: TRBV27
CDR3nt: TGTGCCAGCAGCGAGGGTCGGCCTCGCGCAGATACGCAGTATTTT; CDR3aa: CASSEGRPRADTQYF; abundance: few; d_gene: -; j_gene: TRBJ2-3; v_gene: TRBV9
CDR3nt: TGTGCCAGCAGTGGCCCGGGAAGAAACGAGCAGTACTTC; CDR3aa: CASSGPGRNEQYF; abundance: -; d_gene: -; j_gene: TRBJ2-7; v_gene: TRBV6-6
CDR3nt: TGTGCCAGCGCTCTGACAGAGTACGAGCAGTACTTC; CDR3aa: CASALTEYEQYF; abundance: -; d_gene: -; j_gene: TRBJ2-7; v_gene: TRBV2
CDR3nt: TGTGCCACCAGCAGAGAAACAGAAAATGTCTATGGCTACACCTTC; CDR3aa: CATSRETENVYGYTF; abundance: -; d_gene: -; j_gene: TRBJ1-2; v_gene: TRBV15
CDR3nt: TGTGCCAGCACCGAGGCGAGAACCGGGACAGGGGGCTACGAGCAGTACTTC; CDR3aa: CASTEARTGTGGYEQYF; abundance: -; d_gene: TRBD1; j_gene: TRBJ2-7; v_gene: TRBV25-1
CDR3nt: TGCGCCAGCAGCCAAGATCTGGGACAGGGAGGAGGTGAGACCCAGTACTTC; CDR3aa: CASSQDLGQGGGETQYF; abundance: -; d_gene: TRBD1; j_gene: TRBJ2-5; v_gene: TRBV4-1
CDR3nt: TGTGCCAGCAGTAAAGAGAGAGCGGGTCCCGCCTACAATGAGCAGTTCTTC; CDR3aa: CASSKERAGPAYNEQFF; abundance: -; d_gene: -; j_gene: TRBJ2-1; v_gene: TRBV2
CDR3nt: TGTGCCAGCGGAGAGGAGGCCTACCGGGGTGAGCAGTTCTTC; CDR3aa: CASGEEAYRGEQFF; abundance: -; d_gene: -; j_gene: TRBJ2-1; v_gene: TRBV6-1
CDR3nt: TGTGCCAGCAGTGGGGGAGCGAATCAGCCCCAGCATTTT; CDR3aa: CASSGGANQPQHF; abundance: -; d_gene: -; j_gene: TRBJ1-5; v_gene: TRBV25-1
CDR3nt: TGTGCCAGCAGCCGAGGGACTAGCGGGAGCACAGATACGCAGTATTTT; CDR3aa: CASSRGTSGSTDTQYF; abundance: few; d_gene: TRBD2; j_gene: TRBJ2-3; v_gene: TRBV7-6
CDR3nt: TGTGCCAGCAGCGCACGAGACAGGGTCTATAATTCACCCCTCCACTTT; CDR3aa: CASSARDRVYNSPLHF; abundance: -; d_gene: TRBD1; j_gene: TRBJ1-6; v_gene: TRBV9
CDR3nt: TGTGCCAGCAGCCCGGGACAGGGGCGATATTCGAACACCGGGGAGCTGTTTTTT; CDR3aa: CASSPGQGRYSNTGELFF; abundance: few; d_gene: TRBD1; j_gene: TRBJ2-2; v_gene: TRBV11-3
CDR3nt: TGTGCCAGCAGTGGTAGATCTAACTATGGCTACACCTTC; CDR3aa: CASSGRSNYGYTF; abundance: few; d_gene: -; j_gene: TRBJ1-2; v_gene: TRBV6-1
CDR3nt: TGTGCCAGCAGCTTAGAGGCGCGGGCGGCATATGGCTACACCTTC; CDR3aa: CASSLEARAAYGYTF; abundance: -; d_gene: -; j_gene: TRBJ1-2; v_gene: TRBV7-9
CDR3nt: TGTGCCAGCCAGCGGCCTGGGGCCAACGTCCTGACTTTC; CDR3aa: CASQRPGANVLTF; abundance: -; d_gene: -; j_gene: TRBJ2-6; v_gene: TRBV6-1
CDR3nt: TGTGCCAGCAGCGTAGACTGGGGAGCGGGGGGACTCACAGATACGCAGTATTTT; CDR3aa: CASSVDWGAGGLTDTQYF; abundance: few; d_gene: TRBD2; j_gene: TRBJ2-3; v_gene: TRBV9
CDR3nt: TGTGCCAGCAGTTTCCGTCCCCGTGGCGAGCAGTACTTC; CDR3aa: CASSFRPRGEQYF; abundance: -; d_gene: -; j_gene: TRBJ2-7; v_gene: TRBV27
CDR3nt: TGTGCCAGCAGCGTAGGTAAAGGGGGCACAAATACGCAGTATTTT; CDR3aa: CASSVGKGGTNTQYF; abundance: -; d_gene: TRBD1; j_gene: TRBJ2-3; v_gene: TRBV9